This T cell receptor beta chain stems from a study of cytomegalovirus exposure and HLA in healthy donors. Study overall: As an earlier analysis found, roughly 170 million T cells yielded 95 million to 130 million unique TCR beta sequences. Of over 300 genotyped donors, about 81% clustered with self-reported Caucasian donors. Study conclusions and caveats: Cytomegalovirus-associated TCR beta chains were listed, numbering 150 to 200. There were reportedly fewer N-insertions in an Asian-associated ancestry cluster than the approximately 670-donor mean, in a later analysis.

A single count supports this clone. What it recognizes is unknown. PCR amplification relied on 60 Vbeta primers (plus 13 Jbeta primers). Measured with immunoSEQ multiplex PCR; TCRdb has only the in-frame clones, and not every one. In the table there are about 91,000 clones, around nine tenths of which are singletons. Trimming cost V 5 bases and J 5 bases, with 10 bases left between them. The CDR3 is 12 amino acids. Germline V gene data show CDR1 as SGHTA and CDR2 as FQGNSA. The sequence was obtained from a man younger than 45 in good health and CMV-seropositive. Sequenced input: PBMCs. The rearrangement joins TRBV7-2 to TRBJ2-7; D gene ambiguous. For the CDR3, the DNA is TGTGCCAGCAGCCCACGCAGTAACGAGCAGTACTTC. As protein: CASSPRSNEQYF.